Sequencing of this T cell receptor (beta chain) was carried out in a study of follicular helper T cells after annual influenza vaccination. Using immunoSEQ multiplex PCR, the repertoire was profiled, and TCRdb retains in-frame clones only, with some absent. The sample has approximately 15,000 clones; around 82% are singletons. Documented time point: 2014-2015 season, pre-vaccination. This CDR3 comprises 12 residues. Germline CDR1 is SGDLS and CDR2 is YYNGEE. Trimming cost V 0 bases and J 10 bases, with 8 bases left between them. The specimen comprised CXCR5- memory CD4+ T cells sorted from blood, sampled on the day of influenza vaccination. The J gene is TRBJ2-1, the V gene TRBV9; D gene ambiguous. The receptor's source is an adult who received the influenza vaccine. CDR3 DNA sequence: TGTGCCAGCAGCGTAGGGTTTGGCGAGCAGTTCTTC. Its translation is CASSVGFGEQFF.